The entry below gives a single TCR beta chain sequence along with its context. Molecular barcoding with unique molecular identifiers was used for the TCRbeta library. TCRdb itself ran the PCR reads through MiXCR, one entry per CDR3 protein. The sample lists a few hundred thousand distinct CDR3 sequences; roughly 13% were seen once. This CDR3 has 8 residues. V was clipped by 3 bases and J by 11 bases, with 4 bases between them. Per germline, CDR1 SQVTM and CDR2 ANQGSEA. These data belong to a study of T-cell reconstitution after alpha-beta-depleted transplantation in children. The receptor comes from a male patient aged 5 to 17 who had a stem cell transplant for acute myeloid leukemia, so the T cells may come from the graft donor. This specimen consisted of PBMCs, mostly from graft donor cells, obtained 360 days after TCRalphabeta/CD19-depleted stem cell transplant. The chain recombines TRBV29-1 with TRBJ1-1; D gene uncertain. CDR3 sequence: CSVDGAFF. CDR3 nucleotide sequence: TGCAGCGTTGATGGGGCTTTCTTT.